The rows below give T cell receptor beta chains drawn from one sample of a study of blood T cell repertoires in COVID-19. Sequencing used immunoSEQ multiplex PCR; TCRdb keeps in-frame clones, though not all of them. The table records approximately 300,000 clones, roughly nine tenths of them present only once. Sequences were obtained from PBMCs or T cells enriched from blood (not recorded which). These receptor sequences come from a woman aged 30 to 39 who had recovered from COVID-19. CDR3s include the opening cysteine and the closing phenylalanine or tryptophan. D genes are given only for firm matches.

J gene: TRBJ2-7
V gene: TRBV16
D gene: .
CDR3 DNA: TGTGCCAGCAGCGCCTCCCGGGATCCCACCGAGCAGTACTTC
CDR3 protein: CASSASRDPTEQYF

J gene: TRBJ1-1
V gene: TRBV6-5
D gene: .
CDR3 DNA: TGTGCCAGCAGACCCAGAAGGAACACTGAAGCTTTCTTT
CDR3 protein: CASRPRRNTEAFF

J gene: TRBJ2-1
V gene: TRBV7-8
D gene: .
CDR3 DNA: TGTGCCAGCAGCCTTATCCGGGTCTATGAGCAGTTCTTC
CDR3 protein: CASSLIRVYEQFF

J gene: TRBJ1-2
V gene: TRBV7-2
D gene: TRBD1
CDR3 DNA: TGTGCCAGCAGCCGGACAGGGGATAACTATGGCTACACCTTC
CDR3 protein: CASSRTGDNYGYTF

J gene: TRBJ2-7
V gene: TRBV10-2
D gene: TRBD2
CDR3 DNA: TGCGCCGTGACATCTGGGAGGGGATACGAGCAGTACTTC
CDR3 protein: CAVTSGRGYEQYF

J gene: TRBJ2-7
V gene: TRBV19
D gene: .
CDR3 DNA: TGTGCCAGTAGTATAGGAGGCGTATCCTACGAGCAGTACTTC
CDR3 protein: CASSIGGVSYEQYF

J gene: TRBJ1-2
V gene: TRBV7-2
D gene: .
CDR3 DNA: TGTGCCAGCAGCCCCCGACTCTATGGCTACACCTTC
CDR3 protein: CASSPRLYGYTF

J gene: TRBJ1-6
V gene: TRBV18
D gene: .
CDR3 DNA: TGTGCCAGCTCACCGAAAGGTCCGGGTTCACCCCTCCACTTT
CDR3 protein: CASSPKGPGSPLHF

J gene: TRBJ1-6
V gene: TRBV6-2/TRBV6-3
D gene: .
CDR3 DNA: TGTGCCAGCAGTTACTCGAGAGGGAGCGCTAATTCACCCCTCCACTTT
CDR3 protein: CASSYSRGSANSPLHF

J gene: TRBJ1-1
V gene: TRBV19
D gene: .
CDR3 DNA: TGTGCCAGTATCGGGGGGCACACTGAAGCTTTCTTT
CDR3 protein: CASIGGHTEAFF

J gene: TRBJ1-3
V gene: TRBV30
D gene: .
CDR3 DNA: TGTGCCTGGGGCCGCGTCTTCTCTGGAAACACCATATATTTT
CDR3 protein: CAWGRVFSGNTIYF

J gene: TRBJ2-7
V gene: TRBV3-1/TRBV3-2
D gene: TRBD1
CDR3 DNA: TGTGCCAGCAGCCGGGACAGCTACGAGCAGTACTTC
CDR3 protein: CASSRDSYEQYF

J gene: TRBJ2-7
V gene: TRBV5-1
D gene: TRBD1
CDR3 DNA: TGCGCCAGCAGCCCGGAACAACAGGGGACCTACGAGCAGTACTTC
CDR3 protein: CASSPEQQGTYEQYF

J gene: TRBJ1-2
V gene: TRBV14
D gene: TRBD1
CDR3 DNA: TGTGCCAGCAGCCAAGGGACAGGGACTAACTATGGCTACACCTTC
CDR3 protein: CASSQGTGTNYGYTF

J gene: TRBJ1-1
V gene: TRBV12-3/TRBV12-4
D gene: .
CDR3 DNA: TGTGCCAGCAGACCGACAGCGAACACTGAAGCTTTCTTT
CDR3 protein: CASRPTANTEAFF

J gene: TRBJ2-3
V gene: TRBV30
D gene: TRBD2
CDR3 DNA: TGTGCCTGGAGCCCTCCCCCTCTTGGAGCGGGGGGGCGGGATACGCAGTATTTT
CDR3 protein: CAWSPPPLGAGGRDTQYF

J gene: TRBJ1-5
V gene: TRBV30
D gene: TRBD1
CDR3 DNA: TGTGCCTGGACTCCCGGACAGGGGGCTTATCAGCCCCAGCATTTT
CDR3 protein: CAWTPGQGAYQPQHF